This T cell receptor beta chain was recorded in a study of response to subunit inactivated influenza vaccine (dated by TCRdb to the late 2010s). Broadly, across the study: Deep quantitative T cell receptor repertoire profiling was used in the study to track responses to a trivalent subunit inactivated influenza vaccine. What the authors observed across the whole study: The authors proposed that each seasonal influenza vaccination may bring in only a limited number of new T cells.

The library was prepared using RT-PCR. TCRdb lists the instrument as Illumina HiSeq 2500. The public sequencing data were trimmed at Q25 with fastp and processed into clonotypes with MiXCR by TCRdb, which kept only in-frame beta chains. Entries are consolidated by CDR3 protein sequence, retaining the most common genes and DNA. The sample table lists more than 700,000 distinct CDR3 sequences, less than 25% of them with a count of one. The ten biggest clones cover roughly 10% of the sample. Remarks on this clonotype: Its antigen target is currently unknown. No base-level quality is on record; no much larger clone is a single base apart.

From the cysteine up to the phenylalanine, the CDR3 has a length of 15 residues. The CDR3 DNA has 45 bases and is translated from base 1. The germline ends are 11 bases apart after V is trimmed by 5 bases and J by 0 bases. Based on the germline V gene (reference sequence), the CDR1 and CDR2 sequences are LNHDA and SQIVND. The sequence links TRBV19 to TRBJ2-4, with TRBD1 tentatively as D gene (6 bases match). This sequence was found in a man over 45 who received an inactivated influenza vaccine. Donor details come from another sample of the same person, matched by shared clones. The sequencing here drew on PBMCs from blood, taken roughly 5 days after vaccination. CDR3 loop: CASSPQGLAKNIQYF. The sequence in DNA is TGTGCCAGTAGTCCTCAGGGGCTAGCCAAAAACATTCAGTACTTC. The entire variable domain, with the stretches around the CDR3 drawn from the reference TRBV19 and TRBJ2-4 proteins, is DGGITQSPKYLFRKEGQNVTLSCEQNLNHDAMYWYRQDPGQGLRLIYYSQIVNDFQKGDIAEGYSVSREKKESFPLTVTSAQKNPTAFYLCASSPQGLAKNIQYFGAGTRLSVL.